This entry features one TCR beta chain sequence. What it binds is unknown. The authors reverse transcribed all of the isolated RNA, so sequencing captured expressed TCRB transcripts. Sequenced by immunoSEQ multiplex PCR; TCRdb stores in-frame clones only, minus some. The sample has fewer than 350,000 clones, about 15% seen once; the top ten hold around 0.015%. The data stem from a study of beta chain features in type 1 diabetes. V was clipped by 1 base and J by 6 bases; unmatched bases: 5. The CDR3 has 14 amino acids. Germline V gene lookup returns CDR1 SGHRS and CDR2 YFSETQ. General study findings and limits: It was among patients, rather than healthy donors, that naive, central memory and Treg TCRB repertoires appeared more similar. Within each of all four CD4+ subsets, Type 1 diabetes patients had TCRB CDR3s that were moderately but significantly shorter.

The TCR sequence derives from a man aged 18 to 30 with type 1 diabetes. The chain combines TRBV5-1 with TRBJ2-7; TRBD1 matches 9 bases. The sample consisted of naive CD4+ T cells from blood. CDR3 amino acids: CASSLLDRGGEQYF. CDR3 DNA sequence: TGCGCCAGCAGCTTGCTGGACAGGGGAGGCGAGCAGTACTTC.